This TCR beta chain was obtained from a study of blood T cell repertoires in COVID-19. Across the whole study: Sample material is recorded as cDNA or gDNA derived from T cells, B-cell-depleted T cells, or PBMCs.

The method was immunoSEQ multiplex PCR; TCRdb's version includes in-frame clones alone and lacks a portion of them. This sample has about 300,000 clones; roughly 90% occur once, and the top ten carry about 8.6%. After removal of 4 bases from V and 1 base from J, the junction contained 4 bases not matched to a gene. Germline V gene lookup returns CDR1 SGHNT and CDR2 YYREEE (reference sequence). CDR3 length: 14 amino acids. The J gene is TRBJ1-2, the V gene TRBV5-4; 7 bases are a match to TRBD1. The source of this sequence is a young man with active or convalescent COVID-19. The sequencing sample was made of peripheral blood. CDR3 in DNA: TGTGCCAGCAGCAGGGGGGACAGTAACTATGGCTACACCTTC. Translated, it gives CASSRGDSNYGYTF.